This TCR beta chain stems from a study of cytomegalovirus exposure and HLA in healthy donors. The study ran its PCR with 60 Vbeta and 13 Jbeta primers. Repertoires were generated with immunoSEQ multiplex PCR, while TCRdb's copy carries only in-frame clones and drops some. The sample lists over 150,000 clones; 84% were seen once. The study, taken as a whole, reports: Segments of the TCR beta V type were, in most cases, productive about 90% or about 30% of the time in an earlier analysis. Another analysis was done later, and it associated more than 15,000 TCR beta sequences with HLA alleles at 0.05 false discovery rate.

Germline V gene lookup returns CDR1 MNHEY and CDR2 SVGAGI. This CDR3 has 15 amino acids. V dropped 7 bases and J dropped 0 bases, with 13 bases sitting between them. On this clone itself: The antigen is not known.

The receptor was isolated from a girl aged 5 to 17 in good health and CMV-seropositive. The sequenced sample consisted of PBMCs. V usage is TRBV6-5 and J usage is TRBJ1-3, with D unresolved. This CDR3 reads CASNLPYSSGNTIYF. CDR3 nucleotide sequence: TGTGCCAGCAATCTACCGTACAGCTCTGGAAACACCATATATTTT.